This T cell receptor beta chain came from a study of shared clonotypes between healthy human individuals. Broader study findings: When naive CD4 clonotypes were compared across a few donors, around 4.6% were shared.

It was CD45RO-negative cells, positively selected for CCR7, that made up naive CD8 cells, with terminally differentiated effector memory CD45RA+ cells excluded. All the donors were Caucasian adults who lived in Nashville, Tennessee. Worth noting for this clone: Its antigen is unknown.

Assay runs were performed at deep level. Genomic DNA from each subset was divided evenly over several immunoSEQ plates. Assay used: immunoSEQ multiplex PCR; TCRdb lists only in-frame clones, some missing. The sample has around 640,000 clones, around 96% seen once. Per the germline V gene, CDR1 is MNHEY and CDR2 is SMNVEV (reference sequence). The CDR3 is 12 residues long. The ends were cut back, 7 bases at V and 0 bases at J, with 7 bases in the middle. This TCR came from a woman aged 25 to 45 in good health. Source material: naive CD8+ T cells sorted from blood. This chain connects TRBV27 to TRBJ2-7; D not resolved. CDR3 nucleotide sequence: TGTGCCAGCACCAGTACCTCCTACGAGCAGTACTTC. It translates to CASTSTSYEQYF.